This TCR beta chain was sequenced during a study of OX40 agonist ivuxolimab in advanced cancers. About the study as a whole: The costimulatory receptor OX40 (CD134) was targeted by ivuxolimab, a fully human IgG2 agonistic monoclonal antibody. Intravenous ivuxolimab was administered to patients every 2 weeks at six dose levels: 0.01, 0.1, 0.3, 1.5, 3 and 10 mg/kg. Among the roughly 50 dose-escalation patients, about 19 had hepatocellular carcinoma, approximately 15 melanoma, 9 renal cell carcinoma and 9 head and neck cancer. The dose-escalation cohort was 82.7% male with a mean age of about 58 years, ranging from roughly 23 to 79. Patients were allowed to have had prior anti-PD-1, anti-PD-L1 or anti-CTLA-4 therapy, and approximately 40% of the dose-escalation patients had been treated with checkpoint inhibitors. Three dose-escalation patients achieved partial responses, one with hepatocellular carcinoma and two with cutaneous melanoma. The point of sequencing TCRbeta in the periphery was to test whether ivuxolimab changed TCR sequence diversity and drove clonal T-cell expansion. The paper covers the monotherapy dose-escalation part of the phase I ivuxolimab trial, which included N ≈ 52 patients. On the study overall, not on this receptor specifically: At doses from 0.1 to 3.0 mg/kg, clonal expansion was seen in both CD4+ and CD8+ blood T cells between baseline and week 6. In the 0.1-3.0 mg/kg groups, partial responders were among the patients with the lowest normalized peripheral clonal expansion, particularly in CD8+ T cells. On average, CD8+ T cells showed more expanded clones than CD4+ T cells after ivuxolimab. Antigen specificity was not determined for the clonally expanded peripheral T cells. Low levels of normalized T-cell clonal expansion were also seen in some patients who did not respond.

Details on this clone: Its target antigen remains unknown. Per-nucleotide qualities are absent, and no much larger clonotype sits a single base away.

The trial excluded patients who had a history of autoimmune disease or were on systemic immunosuppression. Peripheral blood for TCR sequencing was drawn from every dose cohort at baseline, at cycle 4 day 1 and at cycle 7 day 1. The samples were taken from a phase I, first-in-human, multicenter, open-label dose-escalation trial of ivuxolimab. Adults with locally advanced or metastatic melanoma, renal cell, hepatocellular, or head and neck squamous cell carcinoma were enrolled in the trial. Before TCR sequencing, CD4+ T cells and CD8+ T cells were sorted from peripheral blood as separate populations. V is pared back by 2 bases and J by 2 bases, with 13 bases lying between the germline termini. In the germline V gene, CDR1 corresponds to SGHTA and CDR2 to FQGTGA. From the cysteine through the phenylalanine, the CDR3 covers 15 amino acids. The read is trimmed to its CDR3 DNA, 45 bases read in frame from base 1.

Genomic DNA was isolated from the sorted cells so that the TCRbeta CDR3 region could be sequenced. TCRbeta CDR3 regions were sequenced using the immunoSEQ Assay. TCRdb carries this immuneACCESS record with in-frame sequences only. Its versions omit some clonotypes, under half of them owing to an unresolved V gene in the studies checked, with the rest unexplained. For this sample the table gives about 62,000 clones, of which 60% to 85% were detected only once. Roughly a tenth of the sample rests with the top ten. The source material was CD4+ or CD8+ T cells sorted from blood, sampled in a trial of the OX40 agonist ivuxolimab. The chain is made from TRBV7-3 and TRBJ2-7; D gene: possibly TRBD1, on 6 matching bases. This clonotype was sampled from an adult with an advanced solid tumor such as melanoma, head and neck, liver or kidney cancer. The nucleotide sequence is given as TGTGCCAGCAGCTTAGGCCAGGGACAAACCTACGAGCAGTACTTC. Translated, this is CASSLGQGQTYEQYF.